The present T cell receptor (beta chain) was sequenced within a study of blood T cell repertoires in COVID-19. Looking at the study overall: T cells, B-cell-depleted T cells, or PBMCs provided the cDNA or gDNA that served as material.

The CDR3 consists of 13 residues. Germline V gene data show CDR1 as KGHSH and CDR2 as LQKENI. The V end was cut by 3 bases, the J end by 2 bases, with 7 bases between. Methods used by the authors: By means of reference gene primer amplification, nucleated cell counts were estimated. Data came from immunoSEQ multiplex PCR; TCRdb stores just in-frame clones and leaves some out. V, J and clone size were drawn from that table, and D and trimming were deduced from the DNA. The sample carries under 80,000 clones, over 75% recorded once. The gene calls are TRBV18 and TRBJ1-2; D ambiguous. This TCR came from a man aged 60-69 years with acute or convalescent COVID-19. Material for sequencing was peripheral blood. The CDR3 sequence: CASSPPENYGYTF. In DNA, the CDR3 is TGTGCCAGCTCACCCCCCGAGAACTATGGCTACACCTTC. The variable domain in full, with the rest retrieved from reference TRBV18 and TRBJ1-2, is NAGVMQNPRHLVRRRGQEARLRCSPMKGHSHVYWYRQLPEEGLKFMVYLQKENIIDESGMPKERFSAEFPKEGPSILRIQQVVRGDSAAYFCASSPPENYGYTFGSGTRLTVV.